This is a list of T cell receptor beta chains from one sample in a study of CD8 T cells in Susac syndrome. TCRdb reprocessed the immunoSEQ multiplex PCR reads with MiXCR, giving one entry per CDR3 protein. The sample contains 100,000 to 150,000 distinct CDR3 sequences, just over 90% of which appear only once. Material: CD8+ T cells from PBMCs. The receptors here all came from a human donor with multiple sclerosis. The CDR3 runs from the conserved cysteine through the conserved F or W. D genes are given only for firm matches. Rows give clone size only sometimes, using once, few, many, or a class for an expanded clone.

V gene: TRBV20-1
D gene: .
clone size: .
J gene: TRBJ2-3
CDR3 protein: CSARDLVARPDTQYF
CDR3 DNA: TGCAGTGCTAGAGATCTGGTAGCCCGGCCAGATACGCAGTATTTT

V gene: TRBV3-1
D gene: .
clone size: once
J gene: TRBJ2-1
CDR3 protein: CASSQDWGGNNEQFF
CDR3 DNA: TGTGCCAGCAGCCAAGATTGGGGCGGAAACAATGAGCAGTTCTTC

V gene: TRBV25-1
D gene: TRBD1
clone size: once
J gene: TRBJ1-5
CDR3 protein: CASSASSNRGVQPQHF
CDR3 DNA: TGTGCCAGCAGTGCCTCGTCTAACAGGGGCGTTCAGCCCCAGCATTTT

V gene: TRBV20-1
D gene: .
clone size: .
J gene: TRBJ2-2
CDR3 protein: CSARGLDDTGELFF
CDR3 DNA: TGCAGTGCTAGAGGCCTTGATGACACCGGGGAGCTGTTTTTT

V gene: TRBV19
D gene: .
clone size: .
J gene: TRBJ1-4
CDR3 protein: CASSPKGLWNEKLFF
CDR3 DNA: TGTGCCAGTAGCCCAAAGGGCCTCTGGAATGAAAAACTGTTTTTT

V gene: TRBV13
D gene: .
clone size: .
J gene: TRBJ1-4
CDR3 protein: CASSWQGERNEKLFF
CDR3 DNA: TGTGCCAGCAGCTGGCAGGGCGAACGTAATGAAAAACTGTTTTTT

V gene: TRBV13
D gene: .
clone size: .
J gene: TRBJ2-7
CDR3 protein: CASSPAGAGEQYF
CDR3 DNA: TGTGCCAGCAGCCCCGCGGGGGCTGGGGAGCAGTACTTC

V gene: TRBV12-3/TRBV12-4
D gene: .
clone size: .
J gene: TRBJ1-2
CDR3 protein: CASSQDSSYTF
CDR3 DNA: TGTGCCAGCAGTCAAGACAGTAGCTACACCTTC

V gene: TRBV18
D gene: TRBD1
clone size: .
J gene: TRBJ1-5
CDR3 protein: CASSPSGQGRSNQPQHF
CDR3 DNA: TGTGCCAGCTCACCATCGGGACAGGGACGTAGCAATCAGCCCCAGCATTTT

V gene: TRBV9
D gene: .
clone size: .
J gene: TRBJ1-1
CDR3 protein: CASSGRHEVFGLMNTEAFF
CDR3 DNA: TGTGCCAGCAGCGGTCGACATGAGGTGTTTGGGTTAATGAACACTGAAGCTTTCTTT

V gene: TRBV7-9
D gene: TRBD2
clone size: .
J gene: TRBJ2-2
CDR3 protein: CASSSGLAGGSNTGELFF
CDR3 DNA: TGTGCCAGCAGTTCGGGACTAGCGGGAGGTTCGAACACCGGGGAGCTGTTTTTT

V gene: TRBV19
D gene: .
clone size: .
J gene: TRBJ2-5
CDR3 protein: CASSIVFGSTRETQYF
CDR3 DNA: TGTGCCAGTAGTATAGTTTTCGGATCGACTCGTGAGACCCAGTACTTC

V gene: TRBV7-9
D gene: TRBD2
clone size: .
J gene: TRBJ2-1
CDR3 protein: CASSYGTSGLSYNEQFF
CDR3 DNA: TGTGCCAGCAGCTACGGGACTAGCGGACTCTCCTACAATGAGCAGTTCTTC

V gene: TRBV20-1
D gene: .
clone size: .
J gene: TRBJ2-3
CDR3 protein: CSARLRSKFTDTQYF
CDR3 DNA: TGCAGTGCTAGACTCCGGTCCAAATTCACAGATACGCAGTATTTT

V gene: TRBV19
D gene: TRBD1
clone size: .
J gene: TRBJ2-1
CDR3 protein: CASNQGAANEQFF
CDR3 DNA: TGTGCCAGTAATCAGGGGGCGGCTAATGAGCAGTTCTTC

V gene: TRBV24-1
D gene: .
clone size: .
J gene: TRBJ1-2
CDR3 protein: CATSADRDTDNYGYTF
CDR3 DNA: TGTGCCACCAGTGCCGACCGGGACACGGATAACTATGGCTACACCTTC

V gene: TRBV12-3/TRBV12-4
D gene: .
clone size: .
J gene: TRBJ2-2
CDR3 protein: CASSHSLYTGELFF
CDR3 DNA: TGTGCCAGCTCCCATTCCCTCTACACCGGGGAGCTGTTTTTT

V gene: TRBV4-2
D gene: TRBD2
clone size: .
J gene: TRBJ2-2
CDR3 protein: CASSQDPMAAGAGELFF
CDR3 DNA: TGTGCCAGCAGCCAAGATCCAATGGCAGCGGGGGCCGGGGAGCTGTTTTTT

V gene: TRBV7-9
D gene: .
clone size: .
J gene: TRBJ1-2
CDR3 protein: CASSLGVQALVF
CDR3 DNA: TGTGCCAGCAGCCTAGGGGTTCAGGCCCTAGTCTTC

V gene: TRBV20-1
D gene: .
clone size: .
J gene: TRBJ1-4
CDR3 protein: CSAGGERDEKLFF
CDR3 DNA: TGCAGTGCCGGCGGGGAAAGGGATGAAAAACTGTTTTTT

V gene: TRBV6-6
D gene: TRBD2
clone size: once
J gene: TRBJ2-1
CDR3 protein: CASSYAGGRPNNEQFF
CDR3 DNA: TGTGCCAGCAGTTACGCGGGAGGCCGCCCCAACAATGAGCAGTTCTTC

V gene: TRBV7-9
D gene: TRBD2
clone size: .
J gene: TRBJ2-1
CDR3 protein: CASSLAVAGNYNEQFF
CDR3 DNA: TGTGCCAGCAGCTTAGCGGTAGCGGGAAACTACAATGAGCAGTTCTTC

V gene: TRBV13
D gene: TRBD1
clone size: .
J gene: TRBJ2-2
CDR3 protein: CASSSRAPGTGGLGELFF
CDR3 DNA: TGTGCCAGCAGCTCCCGAGCCCCGGGGACAGGGGGCTTAGGGGAGCTGTTTTTT

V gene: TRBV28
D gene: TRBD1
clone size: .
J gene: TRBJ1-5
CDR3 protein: CASSLLRPGGNQPQHF
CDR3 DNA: TGTGCCAGCAGTTTACTGCGGCCAGGGGGGAATCAGCCCCAGCATTTT

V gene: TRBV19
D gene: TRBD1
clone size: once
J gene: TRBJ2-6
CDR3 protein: CARTGDSGANVLTF
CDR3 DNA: TGTGCCAGGACAGGGGACTCTGGGGCCAACGTCCTGACTTTC

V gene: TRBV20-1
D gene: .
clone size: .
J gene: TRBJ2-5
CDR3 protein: CSARGGRADGGTQYF
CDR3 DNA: TGCAGTGCTAGGGGGGGCAGGGCAGACGGAGGGACCCAGTACTTC

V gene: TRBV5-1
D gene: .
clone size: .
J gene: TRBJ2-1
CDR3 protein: CASSLGGRELHNEQFF
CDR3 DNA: TGCGCCAGCAGCTTGGGGGGGCGGGAGTTACACAATGAGCAGTTCTTC

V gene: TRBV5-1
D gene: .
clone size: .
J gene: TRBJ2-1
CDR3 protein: CASSFWGGDEQFF
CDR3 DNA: TGCGCCAGCAGCTTTTGGGGTGGAGATGAGCAGTTCTTC

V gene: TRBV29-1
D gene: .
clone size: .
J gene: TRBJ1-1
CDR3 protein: CSVEGGSLNTEAFF
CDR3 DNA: TGCAGCGTTGAAGGGGGCAGTCTGAACACTGAAGCTTTCTTT

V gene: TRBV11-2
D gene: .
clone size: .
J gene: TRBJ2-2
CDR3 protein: CASRVGGELFF
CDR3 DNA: TGTGCCAGCAGGGTTGGCGGGGAGCTGTTTTTT

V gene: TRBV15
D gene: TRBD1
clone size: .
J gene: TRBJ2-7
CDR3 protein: CATSRERQGKVLNEQYF
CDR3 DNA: TGTGCCACCAGCAGAGAACGACAGGGAAAGGTCCTTAACGAGCAGTACTTC

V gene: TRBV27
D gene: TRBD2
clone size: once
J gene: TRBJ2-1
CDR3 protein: CASSLGASGGVYNEQFF
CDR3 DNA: TGTGCCAGCAGTTTGGGAGCTAGCGGGGGGGTTTACAATGAGCAGTTCTTC

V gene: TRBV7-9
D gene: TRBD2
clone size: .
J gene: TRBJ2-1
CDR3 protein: CASSFSGRANEQFF
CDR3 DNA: TGTGCCAGCAGCTTTAGCGGGAGGGCGAATGAGCAGTTCTTC

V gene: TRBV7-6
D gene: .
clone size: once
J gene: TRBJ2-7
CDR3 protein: CASSLGAGPRLYEQYF
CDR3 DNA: TGTGCCAGCAGCTTAGGGGCAGGGCCGAGATTATACGAGCAGTACTTC

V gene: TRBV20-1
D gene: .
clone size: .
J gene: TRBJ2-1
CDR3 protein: CSAPRDTPEQFF
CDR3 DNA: TGCAGTGCTCCTCGGGACACTCCTGAGCAGTTCTTC

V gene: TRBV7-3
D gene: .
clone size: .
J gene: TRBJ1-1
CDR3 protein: CASSLGAGETEAFF
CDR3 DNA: TGTGCCAGCAGCCTAGGGGCAGGGGAGACTGAAGCTTTCTTT

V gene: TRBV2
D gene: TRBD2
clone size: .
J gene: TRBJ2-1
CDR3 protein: CASSSSGSRNEQFF
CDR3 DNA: TGTGCCAGCAGCTCTAGCGGGAGTCGAAATGAGCAGTTCTTC

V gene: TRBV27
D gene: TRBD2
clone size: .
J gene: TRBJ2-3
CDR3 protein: CASRLTSAADTQYF
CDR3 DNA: TGTGCCAGCAGGCTGACTAGCGCTGCAGATACGCAGTATTTT

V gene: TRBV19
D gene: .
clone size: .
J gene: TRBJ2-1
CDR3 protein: CASSIVQGGHNEQFF
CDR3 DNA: TGTGCCAGTAGTATTGTACAGGGAGGCCACAATGAGCAGTTCTTC

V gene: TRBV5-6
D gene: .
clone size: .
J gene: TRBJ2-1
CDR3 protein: CASSLGGGRVNEQFF
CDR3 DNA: TGTGCCAGCAGCTTAGGTGGAGGGCGGGTCAATGAGCAGTTCTTC

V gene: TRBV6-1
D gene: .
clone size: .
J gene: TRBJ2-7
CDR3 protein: CASAPPAGEFYEQYF
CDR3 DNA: TGTGCCAGCGCACCTCCGGCAGGGGAGTTCTACGAGCAGTACTTC

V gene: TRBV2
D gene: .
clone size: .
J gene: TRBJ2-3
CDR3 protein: CASSEVRVDTQYF
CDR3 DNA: TGTGCCAGCAGTGAAGTCCGGGTAGATACGCAGTATTTT

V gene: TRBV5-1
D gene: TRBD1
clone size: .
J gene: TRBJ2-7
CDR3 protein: CASSLRGQSYEQYF
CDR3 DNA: TGCGCCAGCAGCTTGCGGGGACAGTCCTACGAGCAGTACTTC

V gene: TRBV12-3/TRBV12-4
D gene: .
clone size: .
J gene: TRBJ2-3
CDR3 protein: CASSLGRARGTDTQYF
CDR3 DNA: TGTGCCAGCAGTTTAGGTAGAGCGCGAGGGACAGATACGCAGTATTTT

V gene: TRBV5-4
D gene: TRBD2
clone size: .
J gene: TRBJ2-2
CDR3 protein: CASEREGNTGELFF
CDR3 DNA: TGTGCCAGCGAGCGGGAGGGCAACACCGGGGAGCTGTTTTTT

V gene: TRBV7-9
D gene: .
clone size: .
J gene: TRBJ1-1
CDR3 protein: CASSLGVGGTEAFF
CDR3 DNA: TGTGCCAGCAGCTTAGGGGTAGGAGGCACTGAAGCTTTCTTT

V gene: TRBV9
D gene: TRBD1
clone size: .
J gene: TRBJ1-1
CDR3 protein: CASSAGGKTEAFF
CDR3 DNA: TGTGCCAGCAGCGCAGGGGGAAAGACTGAAGCTTTCTTT

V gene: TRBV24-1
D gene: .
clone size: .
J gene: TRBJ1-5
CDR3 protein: CATSDMDADQPQHF
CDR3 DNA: TGTGCCACCAGTGATATGGACGCAGATCAGCCCCAGCATTTT

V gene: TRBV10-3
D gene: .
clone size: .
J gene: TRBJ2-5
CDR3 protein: CAISGVVGAEETQYF
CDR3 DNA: TGTGCCATCAGTGGGGTAGTGGGGGCGGAAGAGACCCAGTACTTC

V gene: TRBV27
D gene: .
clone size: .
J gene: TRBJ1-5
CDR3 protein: CASSFGGGQPQHF
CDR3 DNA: TGTGCCAGCAGTTTTGGGGGCGGGCAGCCCCAGCATTTT

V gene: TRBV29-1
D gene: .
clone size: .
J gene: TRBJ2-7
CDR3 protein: CSVGGSASSYEQYF
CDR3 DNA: TGCAGCGTGGGAGGCTCAGCCAGCTCCTACGAGCAGTACTTC

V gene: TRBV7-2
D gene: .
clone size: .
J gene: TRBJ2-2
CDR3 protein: CASSSWAWANTGELFF
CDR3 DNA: TGTGCCAGCAGCTCCTGGGCGTGGGCGAACACCGGGGAGCTGTTTTTT

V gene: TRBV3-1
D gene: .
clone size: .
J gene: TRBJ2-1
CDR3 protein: CASSQDGGQVYNEQFF
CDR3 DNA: TGTGCCAGCAGCCAAGATGGGGGGCAGGTTTACAATGAGCAGTTCTTC

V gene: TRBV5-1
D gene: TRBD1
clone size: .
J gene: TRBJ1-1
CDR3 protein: CASSFTTGDTEAFF
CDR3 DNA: TGCGCCAGCAGCTTTACTACAGGGGACACTGAAGCTTTCTTT

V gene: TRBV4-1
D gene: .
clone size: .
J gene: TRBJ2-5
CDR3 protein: CASSQDHLGVQETQYF
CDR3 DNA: TGCGCCAGCAGCCAAGATCATTTGGGGGTTCAAGAGACCCAGTACTTC

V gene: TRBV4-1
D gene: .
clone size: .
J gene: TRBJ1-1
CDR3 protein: CASSQDKVWQEMNTEAFF
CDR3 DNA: TGCGCCAGCAGCCAAGATAAGGTTTGGCAGGAGATGAACACTGAAGCTTTCTTT

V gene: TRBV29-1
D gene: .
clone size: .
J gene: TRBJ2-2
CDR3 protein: CSSLRANTGELFF
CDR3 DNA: TGCAGCTCTCTAAGGGCGAACACCGGGGAGCTGTTTTTT

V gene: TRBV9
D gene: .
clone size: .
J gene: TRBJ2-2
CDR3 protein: CASSVGGGETGELFF
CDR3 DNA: TGTGCCAGCAGCGTAGGTGGAGGGGAAACCGGGGAGCTGTTTTTT

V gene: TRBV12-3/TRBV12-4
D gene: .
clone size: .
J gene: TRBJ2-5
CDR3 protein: CASSQLVSREKETQYF
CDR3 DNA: TGTGCCAGCAGTCAACTCGTCAGCAGGGAAAAGGAGACCCAGTACTTC

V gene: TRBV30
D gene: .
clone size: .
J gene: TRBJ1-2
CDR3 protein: CAWSGGSPNGYTF
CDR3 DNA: TGTGCCTGGAGCGGGGGGTCCCCGAATGGCTACACCTTC